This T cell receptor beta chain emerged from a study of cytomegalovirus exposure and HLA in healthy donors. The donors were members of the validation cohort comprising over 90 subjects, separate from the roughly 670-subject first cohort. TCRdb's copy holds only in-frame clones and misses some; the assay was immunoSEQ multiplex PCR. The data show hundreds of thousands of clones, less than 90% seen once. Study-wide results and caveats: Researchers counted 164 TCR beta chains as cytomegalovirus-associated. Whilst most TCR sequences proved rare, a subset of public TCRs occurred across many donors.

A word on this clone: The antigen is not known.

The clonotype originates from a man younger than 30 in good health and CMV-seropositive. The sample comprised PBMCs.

CDR3 bases: TGTGCCAGCAGTCCGTCGTACAGGAACTATGGCTACACCTTC. Translating gives CASSPSYRNYGYTF. This chain links TRBV6-1 with TRBJ1-2, with D perhaps matching TRBD1 (5 bases). CDR3 size: 14 residues. V was pared by 5 bases and J by 2 bases, with 12 bases between. The germline V gene has CDR1 MNHNS and CDR2 SASEGT.